The 9 T cell receptor beta chains below come from one sample, sequenced in a study of T cell changes during pregnancy in multiple sclerosis. Sequencing used immunoSEQ multiplex PCR; TCRdb keeps in-frame clones, though not all of them. This table holds around 96,000 clones, 94% found once. Sequenced material: peripheral blood, taken in the third trimester of pregnancy. The source of these receptors is a female donor with multiple sclerosis, enrolled in a pregnancy study.

The rearrangement links TRBV7-2 to TRBJ2-2; D is ambiguous. Between the trimmed V and J ends, which lost 1 base and 7 bases, there was a span of 4 bases. The germline CDR1 and CDR2 sequences are SGHTA and FQGNSA. The CDR3 extends over 12 amino acids. Here the CDR3 DNA reads TGTGCCAGCAGCTTAGTAGACGGGGAGCTGTTTTTT. This sequence encodes CASSLVDGELFF.

CDR3 in DNA: TGTGCCAGCAGTTTTGCCAGGACCTACGAGCAGTACTTC. This codes for CASSFARTYEQYF. The chain has TRBV28 and TRBJ2-7; D call uncertain. The CDR3 totals 13 residues. Germline CDR1 and CDR2: MDHEN and SYDVKM. Trimming pared 3 bases from V and 2 bases from J, leaving 8 bases between.

This clone turned up a few times. The V and J genes are TRBV5-1 and TRBJ1-1; TRBD1 might be the D (6 bases). CDR3 length: 15 residues. CDR1 is SGHRS and CDR2 is YFSETQ in the germline V gene. Between the trimmed V and J ends, which lost 1 base and 5 bases, there was a span of 15 bases. The CDR3 region is CASSLSSHTGTEAFF. CDR3 nucleotides: TGCGCCAGCAGCTTGTCATCCCATACAGGGACTGAAGCTTTCTTT.

The CDR3 coding sequence is TGTGCCATCAGTAGGACCGGGACAGGGGTCGGCAATGAGCAGTTCTTC. Translated, it gives CAISRTGTGVGNEQFF. This rearrangement joins TRBV10-3 to TRBJ2-1; 10 bases agree with TRBD1. Germline loops: CDR1 ENHRY, CDR2 SYGVKD. The CDR3 runs 16 residues. With 5 bases clipped from V and 6 bases from J, the junction kept 10 bases outside the gene matches.

V usage is TRBV15 and J usage is TRBJ2-1; TRBD2 matches at 7 bases. Germline values: CDR1 LNHNV, CDR2 YYDKDF (reference sequence). J gave up 0 bases and V 5 bases, and 7 bases lay outside the gene matches. The CDR3 is 16 residues long. The CDR3 nucleotides are TGTGCCACCAGCTCCGGCGGCGGGAGCTCCTACAATGAGCAGTTCTTC. Protein product: CATSSGGGSSYNEQFF.

The chain couples TRBV29-1 to TRBJ2-3; 9 nucleotides line up with TRBD2. Germline CDR1 reads SQVTM; CDR2 reads ANQGSEA. The CDR3 is 14 residues long. The junction had 3 bases not matched to a gene; V was cut back by 3 bases and J by 2 bases. CDR3 sequence reads: CSVDLAGLTDTQYF. In nucleotides, the CDR3 is TGCAGCGTTGATCTAGCGGGGCTCACAGATACGCAGTATTTT.

This chain connects TRBV6-5 to TRBJ2-7; D is possibly TRBD1 (6 bases). The V gene lost 8 bases and the J gene lost 0 bases, with 11 bases spanning the gap. Per the germline V gene, CDR1 is MNHEY and CDR2 is SVGAGI. The length of the CDR3 is 13 residues. The CDR3: CASGDRYSYEQYF. DNA of the CDR3: TGTGCCAGCGGCGACAGGTACTCCTACGAGCAGTACTTC.

The J gene is TRBJ1-1, the V gene TRBV19; 7 nucleotides match TRBD1. V trimming: 5 bases; J trimming: 0 bases; junction bases outside the gene matches: 12. The CDR3 is made up of 17 amino acids. CDR1 and CDR2 (germline): LNHDA, SQIVND (reference sequence). CDR3 DNA: TGTGCCAGTAGTCCCCCGATGGTGGGGACAGTGAACACTGAAGCTTTCTTT. It codes for CASSPPMVGTVNTEAFF. The full variable domain, in which reference TRBV19 and TRBJ1-1 provide the parts outside the CDR3, is DGGITQSPKYLFRKEGQNVTLSCEQNLNHDAMYWYRQDPGQGLRLIYYSQIVNDFQKGDIAEGYSVSREKKESFPLTVTSAQKNPTAFYLCASSPPMVGTVNTEAFFGQGTRLTVV.

This chain connects TRBV27 to TRBJ1-1, with D perhaps TRBD1 (5 bases). The germline CDR1 and CDR2 sequences are MNHEY and SMNVEV (reference sequence). The CDR3 is made up of 16 amino acids. V gave up 1 base and J gave up 0 bases, with 12 bases separating them. DNA of the CDR3: TGTGCCAGCAGTTTATTTGGGGGGACTATGAACACTGAAGCTTTCTTT. Its translation: CASSLFGGTMNTEAFF.